This passage covers 26 T cell receptor beta chains from one sample sequenced in a study of blood T cell repertoires in COVID-19. Some clones are missing from TCRdb's copy, which holds only in-frame ones; the method was immunoSEQ multiplex PCR. The data hold around 250,000 clones, with approximately 90% observed a single time. The sample taken for sequencing was PBMCs or T cells enriched from blood (not recorded which). Every receptor here comes from a human donor in a cohort exposed to, infected with or recovered from COVID-19 (not recorded which). The donor label of this sample is uncertain.

This chain links TRBV4-2 with TRBJ2-5; D ambiguous. V shed 1 base and J shed 3 bases, with 9 bases lying between them. Germline lookup yields CDR1 LGHNA and CDR2 YNFKEQ. The CDR3 runs 14 residues. The DNA of the CDR3 is TGTGCCAGCAGCCAAGCGACCAGGAAAGAGACCCAGTACTTC. It is translated as CASSQATRKETQYF.

The chain uses TRBV19 and TRBJ1-5, with TRBD1 matching over 7 bases. This CDR3 contains 14 residues. V was pared by 3 bases and J by 6 bases, with 5 bases of the junction left unmatched. Germline V gives CDR1 LNHDA, CDR2 SQIVND (reference sequence). CDR3 residues: CASSMKGAGQPQHF. The CDR3 bases are TGTGCCAGTAGTATGAAGGGGGCTGGTCAGCCCCAGCATTTT.

V usage is TRBV21-1 and J usage is TRBJ1-5; the table assigns TRBD1, which was not confirmed against the DNA. TRBV21-1 represents a pseudogene. This CDR3 has 13 amino acids. CDR3 sequence reads: CASSTRVRQPQHF. In DNA, the CDR3 is TGTGCCAGCAGCACCAGGGTCCGACAGCCCCAGCATTTT.

The chain joins TRBV3-1 (or the pseudogene TRBV3-2) to TRBJ2-4, with a weak D call TRBD2 (7 bases). This CDR3 contains 13 residues. With 0 bases removed from V and 14 bases from J, the gap between germline ends came to 14 bases. The germline V gene has CDR1 LGHDT and CDR2 YNNKEL (reference sequence). The CDR3 loop is CASSQDQRGAKYF. In DNA, the CDR3 is TGTGCCAGCAGCCAAGATCAACGGGGGGCGAAGTACTTC.

The chain combines TRBV18 with TRBJ1-6; 9 positions match TRBD1. CDR3 length equals 15 residues. The V and J ends lost 4 bases and 7 bases, in that order; junction bases with no gene match: 5. Germline values: CDR1 KGHSH, CDR2 LQKENI. In DNA, the CDR3 is TGTGCCAGCTCACGTATGACAGGGGGAAATTCACCCCTCCACTTT. It translates to CASSRMTGGNSPLHF.

The chain is built from TRBV19 and TRBJ2-3, with 9 bases lining up with TRBD2. This CDR3 has 16 amino acids. Looked up from germline, CDR1 is LNHDA and CDR2 is SQIVND (reference sequence). Unmatched junction bases numbered 8, after V lost 6 bases and J lost 1 base. CDR3 sequence: CASRLRSSGGTDTQYF. The CDR3 DNA follows: TGTGCCAGTAGGCTCCGATCTAGCGGGGGCACAGATACGCAGTATTTT.

This chain connects TRBV7-2 to TRBJ2-5, with D perhaps TRBD2 (6 bases). Germline V CDR1 and CDR2: SGHTA, FQGNSA. The CDR3 is made up of 16 amino acids. Trimming cost V 1 base and J 5 bases, with 17 bases left between them. The CDR3 nucleotides read TGTGCCAGCAGCTTAGTCCCACCGCGGGGAAAGGAGACCCAGTACTTC. Translated, it gives CASSLVPPRGKETQYF.

The chain combines TRBV28 with TRBJ1-1; D possibly corresponds to TRBD1 (5 bases). CDR1 is MDHEN and CDR2 is SYDVKM in the germline V gene. This CDR3 contains 16 residues. Trimming cost V 0 bases and J 5 bases, with 16 bases left between them. CDR3 DNA: TGTGCCAGCAGTTTATGGGCGGGGCGGGTTTTGACTGAAGCTTTCTTT. This translates into CASSLWAGRVLTEAFF. Full variable domain (missing parts from reference TRBV28 and TRBJ1-1): DVKVTQSSRYLVKRTGEKVFLECVQDMDHENMFWYRQDPGLGLRLIYFSYDVKMKEKGDIPEGYSVSREKKERFSLILESASTNQTSMYLCASSLWAGRVLTEAFFGQGTRLTVV.

This clone was picked up one time. The chain carries TRBV5-1 and TRBJ2-1; 12 bases map to TRBD2. Trimming removed 3 bases from V and 4 bases from J; junction bases left unmatched: 5. The germline V gene has CDR1 SGHRS and CDR2 YFSETQ. CDR3 length equals 16 residues. The CDR3 loop is CASSSTTSGGYNEQFF. For the CDR3, the DNA is TGCGCCAGCAGCTCTACAACTAGCGGGGGGTACAATGAGCAGTTCTTC.

The chain couples TRBV2 to TRBJ2-3; D is possibly TRBD1 (5 bases). There are 14 residues in the CDR3. Germline V gives CDR1 SNHLY, CDR2 FYNNEI. V was shortened by 3 bases and J by 7 bases, with 14 bases between the two germline ends. CDR3 protein: CASSDVLGPNTQYF. The CDR3 DNA follows: TGTGCCAGCAGTGACGTACTGGGGCCGAATACGCAGTATTTT.

The chain couples TRBV3-1 (or the pseudogene TRBV3-2) to TRBJ2-7; 9 bases match TRBD1. J lost 1 base, V lost 4 bases, and 5 bases had no gene match. CDR1 LGHDT and CDR2 YNNKEL come from the germline V gene (reference sequence). The CDR3 is 15 amino acids. The CDR3 DNA sequence: TGTGCCAGCAGCCCCCGGGACAGGGAATCCTACGAGCAGTACTTC. Protein sequence: CASSPRDRESYEQYF.

The V and J genes are TRBV19 and TRBJ1-5, with D perhaps TRBD1 (6 bases). The V gene's germline CDR1 is LNHDA and CDR2 SQIVND (reference sequence). V lost 5 bases and J lost 1, with 9 bases in between. The CDR3 spans 14 residues. DNA for the CDR3: TGTGCCAGTAGTCCCCAGGGGAGCAATCAGCCCCAGCATTTT. This translates into CASSPQGSNQPQHF. Full variable domain (remainder filled in from reference TRBV19 and TRBJ1-5): DGGITQSPKYLFRKEGQNVTLSCEQNLNHDAMYWYRQDPGQGLRLIYYSQIVNDFQKGDIAEGYSVSREKKESFPLTVTSAQKNPTAFYLCASSPQGSNQPQHFGDGTRLSIL.

The chain recombines TRBV3-1 (or the pseudogene TRBV3-2) with TRBJ1-6, with D maybe TRBD1 (6 bases). Per germline, CDR1 LGHDT and CDR2 YNNKEL (reference sequence). Between the trimmed V and J ends, which lost 2 bases and 7 bases, there was a span of 9 bases. The CDR3 has 14 amino acids. CDR3: CASSQPGENSPLHF. The CDR3 coding sequence is TGTGCCAGCAGCCAACCAGGGGAGAATTCACCCCTCCACTTT.

A note on this clone: Within the sample, other DNA sequences also encode this same CDR3. The chain is built from TRBV5-1 and TRBJ1-1, with D unclear. V shed 0 bases and J shed 1 base, with 4 bases lying between them. The CDR3 is 13 amino acids. Germline CDR1 SGHRS, CDR2 YFSETQ. The DNA for the CDR3 is TGCGCCAGCAGCTTGGGCAGGAACACTGAAGCTTTCTTT. It yields the protein CASSLGRNTEAFF.

The chain couples TRBV4-1 to TRBJ1-2; D gene uncertain. The V gene's germline CDR1 is MGHRA and CDR2 YSYEKL. Trimming took off 0 bases at V and 0 bases at J, with 11 bases between the two ends. The CDR3 loop spans 16 amino acids. CDR3 bases: TGCGCCAGCAGCCAAGACCGTACGAACTCTAACTATGGCTACACCTTC. Translating gives CASSQDRTNSNYGYTF.

With regard to this clone: An end of the junction does not agree with germline; a read error may underlie this. V and J are TRBV5-1 and TRBJ2-5; TRBD2 aligns across 14 bases. CDR1 and CDR2 (germline): SGHRS, YFSETQ. The CDR3 is 15 residues long. This CDR3 is CASILGTSGGETQYF. Written as DNA, the CDR3 is TGCGCCAGCATCTTGGGGACTAGCGGGGGAGAGACCCAGTACTTC.

The V call is TRBV6-2 or TRBV6-3, the J call TRBJ1-1; TRBD1 might be the D (5 bases). CDR1 and CDR2 (germline): MNHEY, SVGEGT. The CDR3 is made up of 15 amino acids. V was trimmed by 2 bases and J by 2 bases, leaving 12 bases between them. This CDR3 reads CASSYPVWGNTEAFF. CDR3 in DNA: TGTGCCAGCAGTTACCCGGTGTGGGGCAACACTGAAGCTTTCTTT.

The chain links TRBV19 to TRBJ1-5; TRBD1 matches 10 bases. Germline V gene data show CDR1 as LNHDA and CDR2 as SQIVND (reference sequence). Trimming removed 3 bases from V and 2 bases from J; junction bases left unmatched: 10. The CDR3 is made up of 18 amino acids. The CDR3 DNA reads as TGTGCCAGTAGTATGGACTCGACAGGGGGCTTTGGCAATCAGCCCCAGCATTTT. Its protein is CASSMDSTGGFGNQPQHF.

The chain combines TRBV30 with TRBJ1-4, with TRBD1 matching over 7 bases. J lost 7 bases, V lost 5 bases, and 10 bases had no gene match. The CDR3 sequence is 14 residues long. The germline V gene encodes CDR1 GTSNPN and CDR2 SVGIG (reference sequence). The CDR3 is CAWAPGTVGEKLFF. CDR3 in DNA: TGTGCCTGGGCTCCCGGGACAGTGGGTGAAAAACTGTTTTTT.

This clone was counted a single time. The J gene is TRBJ2-5, the V gene TRBV24-1, with a weak D call TRBD1 (7 bases). CDR1 is KGHDR and CDR2 is SFDVKD in the germline V gene. V lost 3 bases, J lost 4 bases, and 14 bases lay in between. The CDR3 is 15 residues long. CDR3 residues: CATSDPSQGGETQYF. The CDR3 DNA reads TGTGCCACCAGTGATCCCTCGCAGGGGGGAGAGACCCAGTACTTC.

The chain is built from TRBV29-1 and TRBJ2-7; D is unresolved. There are 11 residues in the CDR3. Germline CDR1 SQVTM, CDR2 ANQGSEA. The V and J ends lost 2 bases and 3 bases respectively, with 5 bases between them. CDR3 nucleotides: TGCAGCGTTGAAATAGACTACGAGCAGTACTTC. It translates to CSVEIDYEQYF.

This chain links TRBV6-5 with TRBJ2-7, with 9 bases that match TRBD2. Per the germline V gene, CDR1 is MNHEY and CDR2 is SVGAGI. The CDR3 has 15 residues. Trimming removed 8 bases from V and 3 bases from J; junction bases left unmatched: 11. The CDR3 here is CASEGTATSGYEQYF. The CDR3 nucleotides read TGTGCCAGCGAAGGGACAGCGACTAGCGGCTACGAGCAGTACTTC.

This chain uses TRBV10-3 with TRBJ2-7; TRBD1 might be the D (7 bases). CDR1 and CDR2 from the germline V gene are ENHRY and SYGVKD. Between the trimmed V and J ends, which lost 7 bases and 1 base, there was a span of 17 bases. The CDR3 sequence is 15 residues long. The CDR3 is CAIMKTGRFSYEQYF. CDR3 bases: TGTGCCATCATGAAGACAGGGAGGTTTTCCTACGAGCAGTACTTC.

This chain links TRBV7-9 with TRBJ2-1; a possible D gene is TRBD2 (6 bases). V gave up 9 bases and J gave up 3 bases, with 18 bases separating them. The CDR3 extends over 15 amino acids. Germline lookup yields CDR1 SEHNR and CDR2 FQNEAQ (reference sequence). Here the CDR3 reads CASTPSSEGYNEQFF. The DNA of the CDR3 is TGTGCCAGTACTCCGTCTAGCGAGGGCTACAATGAGCAGTTCTTC.

The rearrangement joins TRBV5-3 to TRBJ2-7; 7 bases match TRBD1. TRBV5-3 is reported as an ORF; its role is uncertain. Unmatched junction bases numbered 14, after V lost 7 bases and J lost 7 bases. The CDR3 runs to 14 residues. CDR3 in amino acids: CARVTYLTGKEQYF. Here the CDR3 DNA reads TGTGCCAGAGTCACGTATTTGACAGGGAAAGAGCAGTACTTC.

The chain has TRBV11-1 and TRBJ1-1; TRBD1 might be the D (6 bases). Trimming pared 7 bases from V and 0 bases from J, leaving 12 bases between. This CDR3 contains 14 residues. CDR1 is SGHAT and CDR2 is FQDESV in the germline V gene (reference sequence). For the CDR3, the DNA is TGTGCCAGCATTCAAACAGGGTTGAACACTGAAGCTTTCTTT. It specifies CASIQTGLNTEAFF.